Following are 19 T cell receptor beta chains from one sample sequenced in a study of identical twins. TCRdb reprocessed the 5' RACE reads via MiXCR and lists one record per CDR3 protein. The profile shows 400,000 to 550,000 distinct CDR3 sequences, 14% of them singletons. These data also formed part of another study, on yellow fever vaccine responses in identical twins.

The material sequenced was CD4+ T cells sorted from blood. The receptors derive from a woman aged 18-29 years in good health.

This clonotype was seen many times. The chain has TRBV5-1 and TRBJ2-7; a possible D gene is TRBD2 (5 bases). CDR1 is SGHRS and CDR2 is YFSETQ in the germline V gene. This CDR3 has 14 residues. V lost 0 bases and J lost 2, with 9 bases in between. The CDR3, as DNA: TGCGCCAGCAGCTTGGTTCCGGGAACCTACGAGCAGTACTTC. Amino acid sequence: CASSLVPGTYEQYF.

This clonotype was seen only a few times. The rearrangement joins TRBV11-3 to TRBJ2-4; D gene unclear. Germline CDR1 and CDR2: SGHNT and YENEEA. V was shortened by 4 bases and J by 0 bases, with 7 bases between the two germline ends. This CDR3 contains 14 residues. CDR3 DNA sequence: TGTGCCAGCAGCTCGCCTTTAGCCAAAAACATTCAGTACTTC. It translates to CASSSPLAKNIQYF.

The rearrangement uses TRBV14 and TRBJ1-4; D ambiguous. This CDR3 has 19 amino acids. The germline V gene encodes CDR1 SGHDN and CDR2 FVKESK. Trimming shortened V by 0 bases and J by 8 bases, and 25 bases separated the two germline ends. The CDR3 DNA follows: TGTGCCAGCAGCCAAGAAGTTGACTTGGCAACTCCTTTCGTGGAAAAACTGTTTTTT. Encoded protein: CASSQEVDLATPFVEKLFF.

In this sample, this clonotype turned up a few times. The chain combines TRBV7-2 with TRBJ1-1; D call uncertain. The V end was cut by 5 bases, the J end by 10 bases, with 14 bases between. Germline V gene lookup returns CDR1 SGHTA and CDR2 FQGNSA. This CDR3 region has 12 residues. The CDR3 spells CASSTRAARAFF. The CDR3 DNA reads TGTGCCAGCAGCACGCGAGCCGCGCGAGCTTTCTTT.

This clonotype was counted many times. The CDR3 sequence: CASQTSGRYTQYF. CDR3 sequence (DNA): TGTGCCAGCCAGACTAGCGGGAGATATACGCAGTATTTT. This chain uses TRBV6-6 with TRBJ2-3, with 12 bases aligning to TRBD2. The CDR3 consists of 13 residues. The junction had 4 bases not matched to a gene; V was cut back by 8 bases and J by 7 bases. The germline gives CDR1 MNHNY, CDR2 SVGAGI (reference sequence).

J is TRBJ2-1 and V is TRBV11-2; D is ambiguous. From germline, CDR1 is SGHAT and CDR2 FQNNGV. There are 17 residues in the CDR3. V was trimmed by 1 base and J by 0 bases, leaving 13 bases between them. The CDR3 coding sequence is TGTGCCAGCAGCTTAGTTGGGCGGCCGAGCTCCTACAATGAGCAGTTCTTC. This encodes CASSLVGRPSSYNEQFF.

CDR3 in amino acids: CASSLGGQGRGYEQYF. In nucleotides, the CDR3 is TGTGCCAGCAGCTTAGGAGGACAGGGACGGGGCTACGAGCAGTACTTC. The chain carries TRBV11-3 and TRBJ2-7; 8 bases map to TRBD1. Trimming took 1 base from V and 3 from J; bases not matched to a gene: 8. This CDR3 comprises 16 residues. CDR1 and CDR2 (germline): SGHNT, YENEEA.

This clonotype showed up just a few times. V and J are TRBV11-2 and TRBJ2-1, with 7 bases fitting TRBD2. After removal of 7 bases from V and 1 base from J, the junction contained 10 bases not matched to a gene. CDR3 length: 16 amino acids. Germline CDR1 reads SGHAT; CDR2 reads FQNNGV. The CDR3 protein is CASNDPGGSSYNEQFF. Written as DNA, the CDR3 is TGTGCCAGCAACGACCCCGGGGGGAGTTCCTACAATGAGCAGTTCTTC.

This rearrangement joins TRBV18 to TRBJ2-7, with 10 bases fitting TRBD1. J was trimmed by 3 bases and V by 0 bases; bases with no gene match: 8. The CDR3 is 17 residues long. CDR1 and CDR2 (germline): KGHSH, LQKENI. In nucleotides, the CDR3 is TGTGCCAGCTCACCACCGCCCGGGACAGGGGTAGGCTACGAGCAGTACTTC. Protein sequence: CASSPPPGTGVGYEQYF. The full variable domain, its missing parts supplied by reference TRBV18 and TRBJ2-7, is NAGVMQNPRHLVRRRGQEARLRCSPMKGHSHVYWYRQLPEEGLKFMVYLQKENIIDESGMPKERFSAEFPKEGPSILRIQQVVRGDSAAYFCASSPPPGTGVGYEQYFGPGTRLTVT.

Ten or more counts support this clonotype. The rearrangement links TRBV20-1 to TRBJ2-7, with D maybe TRBD1 (5 bases). Trimming took off 5 bases at V and 2 bases at J, with 7 bases between the two ends. Per the germline V gene, CDR1 is DFQATT and CDR2 is SNEGSKA (reference sequence). This CDR3 has 11 residues. The CDR3 protein is CSAQGAYEQYF. CDR3 sequence (DNA): TGCAGTGCTCAAGGGGCCTACGAGCAGTACTTC.

This clonotype was counted a few times. The chain uses TRBV2 and TRBJ1-1; D gene ambiguous. V lost 4 bases, J lost 0 bases, and 9 bases lay in between. The CDR3 runs 14 residues. Germline CDR1 is SNHLY and CDR2 is FYNNEI. The CDR3 sequence is CASSGSAMNTEAFF. The CDR3 nucleotides are TGTGCCAGCAGTGGATCCGCGATGAACACTGAAGCTTTCTTT.

In this sample, this clonotype turned up a few times. The chain joins TRBV20-1 to TRBJ1-2, with D hard to call. The germline CDR1 and CDR2 sequences are DFQATT and SNEGSKA (reference sequence). CDR3 size: 12 residues. Trimming took off 1 base at V and 2 bases at J, with 5 bases between the two ends. The CDR3 region is CSARAGNYGYTF. The CDR3 DNA sequence: TGCAGTGCTAGAGCCGGGAACTATGGCTACACCTTC.

The chain employs TRBV7-8 and TRBJ2-7, with 8 bases lining up with TRBD1. The germline V gene has CDR1 SGHVS and CDR2 FQNEAQ. The V segment lost 7 bases and the J segment 2 bases; nucleotides outside the gene matches: 10. The CDR3 is 15 amino acids. CDR3 nucleotide sequence: TGTGCCAGCACCGATTCGGACAGGGTAACCTACGAGCAGTACTTC. Residues: CASTDSDRVTYEQYF.

This clonotype has just one count. The V and J genes are TRBV20-1 and TRBJ2-5; D remains ambiguous. Deletions cut 3 bases from V and 9 bases from J, with 17 bases between. Per germline, CDR1 DFQATT and CDR2 SNEGSKA (reference sequence). This CDR3 has 13 amino acids. The CDR3 DNA is TGCAGTGCTAGGGTTAGGGAAGGATCTCCCCAGTACTTC. Translation gives CSARVREGSPQYF.

This clonotype was detected only a few times. V and J are TRBV20-1 and TRBJ1-1; a possible D gene is TRBD1 (6 bases). The CDR3 is 14 amino acids. CDR1 DFQATT and CDR2 SNEGSKA come from the germline V gene (reference sequence). V was pared by 6 bases and J by 6 bases, with 20 bases between. CDR3 in amino acids: CSALVTGKGAEAFF. CDR3 nucleotides: TGCAGTGCATTGGTCACAGGGAAAGGGGCTGAAGCTTTCTTT.

This sequence joins TRBV6-6 and TRBJ1-5; no clear D gene. Germline V gives CDR1 MNHNY, CDR2 SVGAGI (reference sequence). V was cut by 0 bases and J by 9 bases, with 6 bases left in between. CDR3 length: 12 amino acids. DNA of the CDR3: TGTGCCAGCAGTTACTCGGAGGGGCCCCAGCATTTT. Encoded protein: CASSYSEGPQHF.

This clonotype occurred a few times. This chain links TRBV20-1 with TRBJ2-7; 7 bases line up with TRBD1. V shed 5 bases, J shed 1 base, and the junction held 14 bases outside the gene matches. Germline V gene data show CDR1 as DFQATT and CDR2 as SNEGSKA (reference sequence). The CDR3 covers 16 residues. CDR3 sequence: CSAFAGGAPRSYEQYF. The CDR3 DNA reads as TGCAGTGCTTTTGCAGGGGGTGCTCCCAGGTCCTACGAGCAGTACTTC.

This clonotype was observed at least ten times. The CDR3 sequence: CASSLTRGVGELFF. The DNA for the CDR3 is TGTGCCAGCAGTCTCACCCGGGGTGTCGGGGAGCTGTTTTTT. The genes are TRBV12-3 or TRBV12-4 and TRBJ2-2, with D maybe TRBD2 (5 bases). The CDR3 runs 14 residues. The V gene lost 5 bases and the J gene lost 7 bases, with 14 bases spanning the gap.

This clonotype occurred a few times. The J gene is TRBJ2-1, the V gene TRBV20-1; tentative D call: TRBD1 (6 bases). Trimming removed 4 bases from V and 5 bases from J, with 18 bases in between. This CDR3 contains 15 residues. Germline V lookup: CDR1 DFQATT, CDR2 SNEGSKA (reference sequence). CDR3: CSATDRIFGNNEQFF. The CDR3 bases are TGCAGTGCTACTGACAGGATCTTCGGGAACAATGAGCAGTTCTTC.